The 27 T cell receptor beta chains below come from one sample, sequenced in a study of CD8+ T cells in alopecia areata. cDNA prepared by RNA extraction and subsequent reverse transcription served as the template for sequencing. Profiled with immunoSEQ multiplex PCR; TCRdb holds only in-frame clones, not every one. The data show 100,000 to 150,000 clones, roughly 58% seen once. The sequences come from CD4+ T cells sorted from blood, collected at week 0. The source of these receptors is a human donor with alopecia areata.

This rearrangement joins TRBV29-1 to TRBJ1-2; no clear D. Trimming removed 4 bases from V and 1 base from J, with 16 bases in between. This CDR3 spans 15 amino acids. Per germline, CDR1 SQVTM and CDR2 ANQGSEA. The CDR3 DNA follows: TGCAGCGTTGCTGGGGAGGTTTGGGGTAACTATGGCTACACCTTC. It codes for CSVAGEVWGNYGYTF.

The chain combines TRBV6-5 with TRBJ2-7; 7 positions agree with TRBD2. Losses at the gene ends were 2 bases for V and 1 base for J; bases not matched to a gene: 5. The CDR3 contains 15 residues. CDR1 is MNHEY and CDR2 is SVGAGI in the germline V gene. The CDR3 nucleotides are TGTGCCAGCAGTTACGGAGCGGGGAGATCCTACGAGCAGTACTTC. It yields the protein CASSYGAGRSYEQYF.

A word on this clone: This sample also contains other DNA sequences that code for the same CDR3. V usage is TRBV7-2 and J usage is TRBJ1-5, with D possibly matching TRBD1 (6 bases). The V gene's germline CDR1 is SGHTA and CDR2 FQGNSA. This CDR3 has 13 residues. Trimming cost V 5 bases and J 6 bases, with 11 bases left between them. The CDR3 spells CASSPRGGQPQHF. In DNA, the CDR3 is TGTGCCAGCAGCCCGAGGGGGGGTCAGCCCCAGCATTTT. The full variable domain, with the rest looked up from reference TRBV7-2 and TRBJ1-5, is GAGVSQSPSNKVTEKGKDVELRCDPISGHTALYWYRQSLGQGLEFLIYFQGNSAPDKSGLPSDRFSAERTGGSVSTLTIQRTQQEDSAVYLCASSPRGGQPQHFGDGTRLSIL.

V is TRBV2 and J is TRBJ2-1; 9 nucleotides match TRBD1. Germline values: CDR1 SNHLY, CDR2 FYNNEI. The CDR3 spans 18 residues. The junction had 13 bases not matched to a gene; V was cut back by 7 bases and J by 0 bases. CDR3 sequence reads: CASIRLRTGASSYNEQFF. DNA for the CDR3: TGTGCCAGCATCCGCCTCCGGACAGGGGCTAGCTCCTACAATGAGCAGTTCTTC.

The rearrangement joins TRBV4-1 to TRBJ2-5; perhaps D is TRBD1 or TRBD2 (5 bases each). There are 14 residues in the CDR3. CDR1 is MGHRA, CDR2 YSYEKL, per germline. Between the trimmed V and J ends, which lost 1 base and 8 bases, there was a span of 14 bases. The CDR3 here is CASSQGESRGTQYF. The CDR3 bases are TGCGCCAGCAGCCAAGGTGAATCGAGGGGTACCCAGTACTTC.

The rearrangement uses TRBV9 and TRBJ2-3; no clear D gene. Trimming removed 0 bases from V and 0 bases from J, with 11 bases in between. Germline V gene sequence: CDR1 SGDLS, CDR2 YYNGEE. The CDR3 has 16 amino acids. CDR3 nucleotide sequence: TGTGCCAGCAGCGTAGAAACCGGAAAGAGCACAGATACGCAGTATTTT. Encoded protein: CASSVETGKSTDTQYF.

The V and J genes are TRBV10-3 and TRBJ2-7, with 7 positions matching TRBD2. In germline, CDR1 is ENHRY, CDR2 SYGVKD. The V and J ends lost 8 bases and 2 bases, in that order; junction bases with no gene match: 6. The CDR3 consists of 13 residues. CDR3 nucleotides: TGTGCCATCCGTGCTAGCGGCACCTACGAGCAGTACTTC. This encodes CAIRASGTYEQYF.

This chain uses TRBV13 with TRBJ2-2; D remains unclear. The CDR3 loop spans 14 amino acids. The V end was cut by 0 bases, the J end by 6 bases, with 8 bases between. The V gene's germline CDR1 is PRHDT and CDR2 FYEKMQ (reference sequence). The CDR3 coding sequence is TGTGCCAGCAGCTTAGGCCCGGCGGCCGGGGAGCTGTTTTTT. As protein: CASSLGPAAGELFF.

CDR3 loop: CASRPGLRDETQYF. DNA for the CDR3: TGTGCCAGCAGACCGGGACTTAGAGATGAGACCCAGTACTTC. This chain uses TRBV6-5 with TRBJ2-5, with D possibly TRBD2 on 6 matching bases. Deletions cut 6 bases from V and 5 bases from J, with 16 bases between. CDR1 and CDR2 (germline): MNHEY, SVGAGI. The CDR3 runs 14 residues.

The chain carries TRBV5-1 and TRBJ2-3; D possibly corresponds to TRBD2 (6 bases). Germline V gene sequence: CDR1 SGHRS, CDR2 YFSETQ. The CDR3 covers 15 residues. Trimming removed 5 bases at V and 0 bases at J, with 13 bases between. CDR3 protein: CASRPPSDSTDTQYF. The CDR3 nucleotides read TGCGCCAGCAGGCCCCCTAGCGATAGCACAGATACGCAGTATTTT.

V is TRBV5-1 and J is TRBJ1-2; D might be TRBD1 (6 bases). CDR3 length: 16 residues. Germline CDR1 is SGHRS and CDR2 is YFSETQ. Trimming shortened V by 1 base and J by 3 bases, and 16 bases separated the two germline ends. CDR3 DNA: TGCGCCAGCAGCTTGAGTGGACAGCCGCAAGACTATGGCTACACCTTC. Translation gives CASSLSGQPQDYGYTF.

The V gene is TRBV19, the J gene TRBJ2-7; D possibly corresponds to TRBD1 (5 bases). In germline, CDR1 is LNHDA, CDR2 SQIVND (reference sequence). The V end lost 5 bases, the J end lost 5 bases, and 10 bases lay between the germline ends. This CDR3 is 12 amino acids long. The CDR3, as DNA: TGTGCCAGTAGTCCAGCAGGGAACGAGCAGTACTTC. Encoded protein: CASSPAGNEQYF.

CDR3 DNA: TGTGCCAGCACCACGAAGGGTGGCACCGGGGAGCTGTTTTTT. It yields the protein CASTTKGGTGELFF. The gene calls are TRBV5-4 and TRBJ2-2; D unclear. Germline V gene data show CDR1 as SGHNT and CDR2 as YYREEE (reference sequence). CDR3 length: 14 amino acids. Trimming took 6 bases from V and 4 from J, leaving 13 bases between them. The full variable domain, rest sourced from reference TRBV5-4 and TRBJ2-2, is ETGVTQSPTHLIKTRGQQVTLRCSSQSGHNTVSWYQQALGQGPQFIFQYYREEENGRGNFPPRFSGLQFPNYSSELNVNALELDDSALYLCASTTKGGTGELFFGEGSRLTVL.

Remarks on this clone: Other DNA sequences in this sample translate to the same CDR3. The rearrangement links TRBV4-1 to TRBJ1-4; D is ambiguous. The CDR3 sequence is 14 residues long. Germline values: CDR1 MGHRA, CDR2 YSYEKL. Trimming took 4 bases from V and 0 from J, leaving 6 bases between them. This CDR3 reads CASSLTTTNEKLFF. The DNA of the CDR3 is TGCGCCAGCAGCCTTACTACAACTAATGAAAAACTGTTTTTT.

The chain couples TRBV7-9 to TRBJ2-2; TRBD1 matches 12 bases. The CDR3 spans 17 residues. Germline values: CDR1 SEHNR, CDR2 FQNEAQ (reference sequence). V shed 6 bases and J 6 bases; nucleotides not matched to a gene: 11. The CDR3 coding sequence is TGTGCCAGCAGTCATAGGGGACAGGGGGCGATACCCGGGGAGCTGTTTTTT. This codes for CASSHRGQGAIPGELFF.

The genes are TRBV7-6 and TRBJ2-5; 7 bases map to TRBD1. This CDR3 contains 14 residues. V was clipped by 1 base and J by 4 bases; unmatched bases: 3. Germline V CDR1 and CDR2: SGHVS, FNYEAQ. CDR3 DNA: TGTGCCAGCAGCTTAGGGAACAGGGGAGAGACCCAGTACTTC. Translating gives CASSLGNRGETQYF.

The chain links TRBV19 to TRBJ2-1; the D gene is possibly TRBD1 (6 bases). CDR1 and CDR2 (germline): LNHDA, SQIVND (reference sequence). The CDR3 runs to 11 residues. V was shortened by 3 bases and J by 9 bases, with 6 bases between the two germline ends. The CDR3 region has the DNA TGTGCCAGTAGTATCAGGGGTGAGCAGTTCTTC. Its protein is CASSIRGEQFF. Combining the CDR3 with reference TRBV19 and TRBJ2-1 gives the whole variable domain DGGITQSPKYLFRKEGQNVTLSCEQNLNHDAMYWYRQDPGQGLRLIYYSQIVNDFQKGDIAEGYSVSREKKESFPLTVTSAQKNPTAFYLCASSIRGEQFFGPGTRLTVL.

This chain uses TRBV5-4 with TRBJ2-3, with D possibly matching TRBD1 (7 bases). The CDR3 contains 16 residues. Trimming shortened V by 3 bases and J by 1 base, and 15 bases separated the two germline ends. Germline V gene data show CDR1 as SGHNT and CDR2 as YYREEE (reference sequence). Here the CDR3 DNA reads TGTGCCAGCAGCTCGCACAGGGGAGGAGGCACAGATACGCAGTATTTT. This translates into CASSSHRGGGTDTQYF.

V and J are TRBV6-6 and TRBJ2-5, with D possibly being TRBD2 (5 bases). Trimming stripped 6 bases from V and 2 bases from J, with 10 bases between. Germline V gene lookup returns CDR1 MNHNY and CDR2 SVGAGI (reference sequence). The CDR3 spans 13 residues. The CDR3 loop is CASRTGTQETQYF. The CDR3 DNA follows: TGTGCCAGCAGGACGGGAACTCAAGAGACCCAGTACTTC.

V usage is TRBV7-9 and J usage is TRBJ2-3, with D perhaps TRBD2 (6 bases). V dropped 5 bases and J dropped 1 base, with 10 bases sitting between them. The germline gives CDR1 SEHNR, CDR2 FQNEAQ (reference sequence). The CDR3 is 14 residues long. CDR3 DNA: TGTGCCAGCAGCCCCGGGGGACGCACAGATACGCAGTATTTT. This codes for CASSPGGRTDTQYF.

This clone has only a few counts. The chain links TRBV30 to TRBJ1-5; the D is unclear. The CDR3 is 13 amino acids. V was pared by 5 bases and J by 8 bases, with 16 bases between. Germline V gene lookup returns CDR1 GTSNPN and CDR2 SVGIG (reference sequence). The CDR3 here is CAWDESKGEPQHF. The CDR3 nucleotides are TGTGCCTGGGACGAGTCGAAGGGTGAGCCCCAGCATTTT.

The J gene is TRBJ2-3, the V gene TRBV7-2, with 8 bases lining up with TRBD2. J was trimmed by 3 bases and V by 4 bases; bases with no gene match: 9. CDR3 length equals 16 residues. Per germline, CDR1 SGHTA and CDR2 FQGNSA. The CDR3 here is CASSWLAGSRTDTQYF. The DNA of the CDR3 is TGTGCCAGCAGCTGGTTAGCGGGATCTAGGACAGATACGCAGTATTTT.

The chain joins TRBV2 to TRBJ1-2, with D perhaps TRBD1 (6 bases). Trimming cost V 6 bases and J 1 base, with 12 bases left between them. The CDR3 consists of 14 residues. The germline V gene has CDR1 SNHLY and CDR2 FYNNEI. This CDR3 is CASSLGQINYGYTF. Here the CDR3 DNA reads TGTGCCAGCAGCCTAGGACAGATTAACTATGGCTACACCTTC.

This chain connects TRBV19 to TRBJ2-3; weak D call: TRBD1 (6 bases). V lost 6 bases and J lost 3, with 13 bases in between. This CDR3 comprises 14 residues. Germline loops: CDR1 LNHDA, CDR2 SQIVND (reference sequence). CDR3 sequence: CASSRQAGTDTQYF. CDR3 DNA: TGTGCCAGTAGCCGACAGGCCGGGACAGATACGCAGTATTTT.

This chain connects TRBV7-2 to TRBJ1-2, with 7 bases aligning to TRBD1. After removal of 0 bases from V and 5 bases from J, the junction contained 6 bases not matched to a gene. Germline V gene sequence: CDR1 SGHTA, CDR2 FQGNSA. The CDR3 sequence is 15 residues long. CDR3 DNA sequence: TGTGCCAGCAGCTTAGCCGGGGCAGGGGGGTATGGCTACACCTTC. It is translated as CASSLAGAGGYGYTF.

This rearrangement joins TRBV29-1 to TRBJ1-5; a weak D match, TRBD1 (5 bases). The CDR3 has 13 residues. CDR1 SQVTM and CDR2 ANQGSEA come from the germline V gene. V was clipped by 4 bases and J by 5 bases, with 12 bases between them. CDR3 residues: CSVATGTDQPQHF. In DNA, the CDR3 is TGCAGCGTTGCCACGGGGACGGATCAGCCCCAGCATTTT.

The CDR3 DNA reads as TGCGCCAGCAGCCCCGGGACAGGGTCTGGAAACACCATATATTTT. Its protein is CASSPGTGSGNTIYF. The chain combines TRBV4-1 with TRBJ1-3; TRBD1 agrees at 9 bases. There are 15 residues in the CDR3. Germline lookup yields CDR1 MGHRA and CDR2 YSYEKL. V lost 4 bases and J lost 1; bases outside the gene matches: 2.